Listed below are T cell receptor beta chains from one sample, sequenced in a study of control samples from healthy donors and cancer patients. TCRdb keeps only in-frame clones here, not all; method: immunoSEQ multiplex PCR. Among under 200,000 clones listed, about 86% were seen once. The sample taken for sequencing was blood. Receptors were obtained from a woman under 40 in good health. Both conserved end residues are part of each CDR3. The D gene is left open where the match is weak. Size values are once, few and many counts, or a class for expanded clones, and some rows have none.

v_call	clone_size	j_call	d_call	cdr3_nt	cdr3_aa
TRBV2	-	TRBJ1-5	-	TGTGCCAGCAGTGGGGAGGGTCAGCCCCAGCATTTT	CASSGEGQPQHF
TRBV24-1	-	TRBJ1-5	-	TGTGCCACCGGAGAGCACAATCAGCCCCAGCATTTT	CATGEHNQPQHF
TRBV6-5	-	TRBJ1-2	-	TGTGCCAGCAGTCGCTCCCAGCGGGCGGAGGGCTACACCTTC	CASSRSQRAEGYTF
TRBV5-1	-	TRBJ2-7	-	TGCGCCAGCAGCCGTAGTCGGGGGACCGACGAGCAGTACTTC	CASSRSRGTDEQYF
TRBV7-6	few	TRBJ2-7	TRBD2	TGTGCCAGCAGCTCCCAGCGGGAAAGCTCCTACGAGCAGTACTTC	CASSSQRESSYEQYF
TRBV5-4	-	TRBJ2-3	TRBD2	TGTGCCAGCAGCTGGGGGGGGATTAGCACAGATACGCAGTATTTT	CASSWGGISTDTQYF
TRBV4-1	-	TRBJ2-7	TRBD1	TGCGCCAGCAGCCAGGGGACAGGGGAGTCAGAGCAGTACTTC	CASSQGTGESEQYF
TRBV5-1	-	TRBJ2-3	-	TGCGCCAGCAGCGACCAACCACAGACTAGCACAGATACGCAGTATTTT	CASSDQPQTSTDTQYF
TRBV20-1	-	TRBJ2-5	TRBD1	TGCAGTGCTAGTGGACAGGGGGGTCGAGAGACCCAGTACTTC	CSASGQGGRETQYF
TRBV7-6	-	TRBJ2-7	TRBD1	TGTGCCAGCAGCTCACGGACAGGGGTCCACTCCTACGAGCAGCACTTC	CASSSRTGVHSYEQHF
TRBV27	-	TRBJ1-2	TRBD1	TGTGCCAGCAGTTATAGGGGGCTCAACGGCGGCTACACCTTC	CASSYRGLNGGYTF
TRBV2	-	TRBJ1-4	-	TGTGCCAGCAGTGAGGTTTTTGGGGCAGGGACTGAAAAACTGTTTTTT	CASSEVFGAGTEKLFF
TRBV5-1	-	TRBJ1-1	TRBD1	TGCGCCAGCAGCCCGACAGGGTACACTGAAGCTTTCTTT	CASSPTGYTEAFF
TRBV5-4	-	TRBJ1-5	-	TGTGCCAGCAGCTTGGACGGGGCAAGCAATCAGCCCCAGCATTTT	CASSLDGASNQPQHF
TRBV9	-	TRBJ1-5	-	TGTGCCAGCAGCAGGACGGGTATGGGCAATCAGCCCCAGCATTTT	CASSRTGMGNQPQHF
TRBV15	-	TRBJ2-1	TRBD2	TGTGCCACCAGCAGGGGGGGGGAGGTCTACAATGAGCAGTTCTTC	CATSRGGEVYNEQFF
TRBV4-1	once	TRBJ1-1	-	TGCGCCAGCAGCCAAGATTCAGGCACTGAAGCTTTCTTT	CASSQDSGTEAFF
TRBV18	-	TRBJ2-7	-	TGTGCCAGCTCACCACCGGGGGGCCACGAGCAGTACTTC	CASSPPGGHEQYF
TRBV5-1	-	TRBJ2-3	TRBD1	TGCGCCAGCAGCTCCGGGACAGGGATCCCAGATACGCAGTATTTT	CASSSGTGIPDTQYF
TRBV9	-	TRBJ2-3	-	TGTGCCAGCAGCGTAGTGGGGGCAGATACGCAGTATTTT	CASSVVGADTQYF
TRBV15	-	TRBJ2-4	-	TGTGCCACCAGCAGAGATGGGGAAACCAAAAACATTCAGTACTTC	CATSRDGETKNIQYF
TRBV19	-	TRBJ2-5	TRBD2	TGTGCCAGTAGTATCTCTAGCGGGGGTCGACAAGAGACCCAGTACTTC	CASSISSGGRQETQYF